A single TCR beta chain is shown here with its context. The antigen is undetermined. Trimming at V came to 2 bases and at J to 5 bases, leaving 13 bases not matched to a gene. CDR1 SGHAT and CDR2 FQNNGV come from the germline V gene. CDR3 length: 19 residues. These data belong to a study of metastatic and nonmetastatic thyroid tumors. Across the whole study: The authors compared repertoires across blood and tumor or nodule tissue from malignant and benign thyroid patients.

Study-wide points: Within blood and tumor, benign nodules reportedly had significantly lower TCR beta diversity than malignant thyroid tumors did.

Treatment of any kind had been given to no patient before thyroid surgery. In the authors' methods: Between-group CDR3 differences, defined by clinicopathological status, yielded a distant-metastasis classifier for papillary thyroid cancer. TCRdb re-called the PCR reads through MiXCR. These V and J calls are TCRdb output, not the study's own analysis. The table has over 15,000 clones, 28% seen once. The sample was tumor tissue. The J gene is TRBJ2-2, the V gene TRBV11-2, with 11 bases aligning to TRBD2. The sequence was collected from a female donor with papillary thyroid cancer or a benign thyroid nodule (not recorded which). Some clones in this sample may be carry-over from other donors' samples. CDR3 amino acids: CASSLRAELAGEWTGELFF. CDR3 in DNA: TGTGCCAGCAGCTTACGGGCCGAACTAGCGGGAGAATGGACCGGGGAGCTGTTTTTT.